This T cell receptor beta chain was identified in a study of Ad26.COV2.S vaccination and SARS-CoV-2 variants (TCRdb year 2021). Study-level background: Donors in the vaccine arm were drawn from COV1001, a phase I-IIa trial of Ad26.COV2.S in healthy adults that was multicentre, randomized, double-blind and placebo-controlled. Investigators did not know the trial group allocation while performing experiments and assessing outcomes. TCRbeta repertoire sequencing was used to assess the specificity and breadth of SARS-CoV-2-reactive T cell receptors after Ad26.COV2.S vaccination. The TCR-sequenced set comprised about 30 samples: approximately 19 Ad26.COV2.S vaccine recipients, 5 placebo recipients and 8 SARS-CoV-2 convalescent individuals. Trial participants were randomized into five groups of five, in which low-dose or high-dose Ad26.COV2.S was given once or twice, or placebo was given on both occasions. Ad26.COV2.S was administered intramuscularly at a dose of 5x10^10 or 1x10^11 viral particles, either as one shot or as two shots given 56 days apart.

According to the study, the label for this sample's treatment or condition signals: roughly 18 received Ad26.COV2.S at low or high dose, single or two shots; roughly five received placebo; per-sample allocation not given. For vaccine and placebo recipients, repertoires were sequenced using samples collected on day 63 after the first injection. In Cohort 1b, 20 to 25 adults aged 18-55 years were enrolled at a single site in Boston, USA, between 29 July and 7 August 2020. Ad26.COV2.S consisted of a replication-incompetent adenovirus type 26 vector by which a prefusion-stabilized SARS-CoV-2 spike protein from the original Wuhan strain was expressed. The immunoSEQ Assay was the method used to sequence TCRbeta CDR3 regions. After extraction, genomic DNA underwent amplification by bias-controlled multiplex PCR, followed by high-throughput sequencing. Per the source publication's procedure: Collapsing and filtering of sequences were performed to quantify the absolute abundance of each unique TCRbeta CDR3 region. Usable DNA was measured by amplifying reference genes present in all nucleated cells, and TCRbeta template counts were normalized to that usable DNA to estimate T cell fraction. Repertoire TCRs were annotated as SARS-CoV-2-specific when V gene, CDR3 amino acid sequence and J gene were exactly matched to a known reactive TCR set. The reference SARS-CoV-2 TCR set came from MIRA and was filtered for enrichment in COVID-19-positive ImmuneCODE repertoires, removing public or cross-reactive TCRs. Using the MIRA antigens, annotated TCRs were further analysed by specific ORF or by position within an ORF. Breadth was defined as the number of annotated unique rearrangements divided by the total number of unique productive rearrangements, and depth was defined as the summed frequency of the annotated unique rearrangements. Group comparisons of TCR breadth used two-sided Wilcoxon rank-sum tests. Drawn from immuneACCESS, this table holds only the in-frame rearrangements with V and J called that TCRdb kept. Clones are partly lost; checked studies trace under half to an unresolved V gene and leave the rest unexplained. V and J calls and clone size are as listed in that table; D and trimming were resolved from the DNA. For this sample the table gives some 340,000 clones, of which roughly 84% were detected only once. The ten largest clones capture more than 1.5% of the sample.

Via the germline V gene, CDR1 is SNHLY and CDR2 FYNNEI. V and J are truncated by 6 bases and 5 bases respectively, leaving an intervening sequence of 13 bases. The CDR3 covers 13 residues, taking in both the cysteine and the phenylalanine. The DNA shown is the 39-base CDR3, in frame from base 1. In the case of this clone: No antigen is known for it. No per-base quality is available; no much larger clone lies one base away.

Study-wide conclusions, independent of this receptor: Ad26.COV2.S recipients had higher spike-specific TCR breadth than placebo recipients (P = 0.0014). The authors noted that total T cell responses may have been underestimated by the TCR breadth and depth analyses. Vaccine and placebo recipients had similar non-spike TCR breadth, a finding consistent with the vaccine containing only spike. The study was not powered to compare responses between vaccine doses or regimens. Substantial breadth of spike-specific CD8+ and CD4+ T cell responses was reported after vaccination.

Source: peripheral blood, taken in a trial of Ad26.COV2.S vaccine versus placebo. This receptor chain uses TRBV2 and TRBJ1-2; 6 matching bases give a weak D call of TRBD1. This TCR derives from a person between 18 and 65 years old who received the Ad26.COV2.S COVID-19 vaccine or a placebo. CDR3 sequence: CASSANREYGYTF. The DNA sequence reads TGTGCCAGCAGCGCCAACAGGGAATATGGCTACACCTTC.